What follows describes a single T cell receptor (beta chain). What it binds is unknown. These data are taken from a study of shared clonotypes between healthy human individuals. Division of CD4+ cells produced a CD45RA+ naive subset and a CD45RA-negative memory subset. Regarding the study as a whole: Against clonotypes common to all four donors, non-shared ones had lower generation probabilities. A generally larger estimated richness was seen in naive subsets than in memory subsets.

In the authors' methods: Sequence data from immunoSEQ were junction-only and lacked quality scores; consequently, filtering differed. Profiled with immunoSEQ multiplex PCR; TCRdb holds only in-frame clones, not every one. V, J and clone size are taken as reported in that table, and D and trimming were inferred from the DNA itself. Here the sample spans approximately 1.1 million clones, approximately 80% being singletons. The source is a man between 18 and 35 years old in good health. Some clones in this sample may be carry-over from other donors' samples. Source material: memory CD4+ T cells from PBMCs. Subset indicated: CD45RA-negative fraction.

The CDR3 DNA is TGTGCCAGCAGCTTATCGGTAGCGGGTGGCTACGAGCAGTACTTC. Translating gives CASSLSVAGGYEQYF. This chain uses TRBV7-2 with TRBJ2-7, with TRBD2 matching 7 bases. The junction had 7 bases not matched to a gene; V was cut back by 2 bases and J by 3 bases. CDR3 length equals 15 residues. Germline assignment: CDR1 SGHTA and CDR2 FQGNSA.